This entry lists 14 T cell receptor beta chains sequenced from one sample in a study of blood T cells in healthy people across ages. Through a sample-barcoded 5' primer and a J-beta primer mix, a second PCR was run for about 7 to 12 cycles. TCRdb re-derived calls from the 5' RACE reads in MiXCR, one entry per CDR3 protein. The sample yields around 800,000 distinct CDR3 sequences, about 46% seen once. Material: blood. The receptors shown here come from a man older than 75 in good health.

This chain uses TRBV4-2 with TRBJ2-3; perhaps D is TRBD1 or TRBD2 (5 bases each). Germline loops: CDR1 LGHNA, CDR2 YNFKEQ. V gave up 4 bases and J gave up 3 bases, with 20 bases separating them. CDR3 length: 17 residues. The CDR3 nucleotides are TGTGCCAGCAGCCCAAGACCCTCGGGACCCCTGACAGATACGCAGTATTTT. It translates to CASSPRPSGPLTDTQYF.

The chain recombines TRBV20-1 with TRBJ2-1, with TRBD2 identical over 8 bases. Germline V CDR1 and CDR2: DFQATT, SNEGSKA (reference sequence). V shed 3 bases and J 0 bases; nucleotides not matched to a gene: 7. This CDR3 contains 16 residues. CDR3 bases: TGCAGTGCTAGGACTAGCGTCCCGAGCTCCTACAATGAGCAGTTCTTC. Its translation is CSARTSVPSSYNEQFF.

This clonotype was seen a few times. J is TRBJ2-7 and V is TRBV5-1; D is perhaps TRBD2 (5 bases). The germline V gene has CDR1 SGHRS and CDR2 YFSETQ. The CDR3 consists of 14 residues. Trimming pared 3 bases from V and 6 bases from J, leaving 16 bases between. CDR3 sequence: CASSSGRLGGEQYF. The CDR3 coding sequence is TGCGCCAGCAGCTCTGGACGGCTCGGAGGCGAGCAGTACTTC.

This clonotype has just a few counts. The chain links TRBV5-1 to TRBJ2-7; 8 bases match TRBD1. Germline V gives CDR1 SGHRS, CDR2 YFSETQ. J lost 1 base, V lost 7 bases, and 13 bases had no gene match. The CDR3 contains 16 residues. As DNA, the CDR3 is TGCGCCAGCGGCCAATTTGACAGGGGTCGGTCCTACGAGCAGTACTTC. This translates into CASGQFDRGRSYEQYF.

The chain links TRBV21-1 to TRBJ2-3; the D segment call TRBD1 is taken from the table without a DNA check. TRBV21-1 is marked as a pseudogene. The CDR3 has 16 amino acids. CDR3 in amino acids: CASSPSRGARTDTQYF. The DNA for the CDR3 is TGTGCCAGCAGCCCGAGCCGGGGGGCACGCACAGATACGCAGTATTTT.

A few counts support this clonotype. V and J are TRBV29-1 and TRBJ2-3, with TRBD2 matching 10 bases. The germline V gene has CDR1 SQVTM and CDR2 ANQGSEA. The CDR3 runs 16 residues. After removal of 0 bases from V and 7 bases from J, the junction contained 10 bases not matched to a gene. The CDR3 coding sequence is TGCAGCGTTGAAGAGACCTTGAGCGGGAGGGGGAATACGCAGTATTTT. This encodes CSVEETLSGRGNTQYF.

V and J are TRBV20-1 and TRBJ2-1, with a tentative D call TRBD1 (6 bases). The DNA matches TRBJ2-7 better at its end, which makes the J call doubtful. The CDR3 totals 14 residues. Germline V gene data show CDR1 as DFQATT and CDR2 as SNEGSKA (reference sequence). CDR3 in amino acids: CSAHRDIGYNEQYF. The CDR3 DNA reads as TGCAGTGCTCACAGGGACATCGGCTACAATGAGCAGTACTTC.

The chain joins TRBV18 to TRBJ2-1; tentative D call: TRBD1 (6 bases). Trimming cost V 4 bases and J 5 bases, with 15 bases left between them. CDR1 and CDR2 from the germline V gene are KGHSH and LQKENI. This CDR3 has 15 amino acids. This CDR3 is CASSLCRDTNNEQFF. The CDR3 DNA sequence: TGTGCCAGCTCACTCTGCCGGGACACCAACAATGAGCAGTTCTTC.

V is TRBV20-1 and J is TRBJ2-3, with no clear D. The germline CDR1 and CDR2 sequences are DFQATT and SNEGSKA (reference sequence). V shed 5 bases and J shed 2 bases, with 14 bases lying between them. CDR3 length equals 14 residues. This chain's CDR3 is CSAPRTATTDTQYF. The CDR3 bases are TGCAGTGCTCCCCGTACGGCGACCACAGATACGCAGTATTTT.

This rearrangement joins TRBV28 to TRBJ2-1, with 7 positions matching TRBD1. CDR3 length: 15 residues. V lost 6 bases and J lost 2; bases outside the gene matches: 7. Germline V gene data show CDR1 as MDHEN and CDR2 as SYDVKM. The CDR3 nucleotides read TGTGCCAGCAGCCCTAGGGACAGACCCTACAATGAGCAGTTCTTC. Translated, it gives CASSPRDRPYNEQFF.

The chain is built from TRBV6-5 and TRBJ2-5, with 8 bases fitting TRBD1. The junction had 10 bases not matched to a gene; V was cut back by 2 bases and J by 11 bases. The CDR3 runs 14 residues. The germline V gene encodes CDR1 MNHEY and CDR2 SVGAGI. CDR3 bases: TGTGCCAGCAGTTACGGGACAGGAATAGGTGAGCAGTACTTC. Encoded protein: CASSYGTGIGEQYF.

This clonotype appeared a single time. The gene calls are TRBV20-1 and TRBJ2-6; maybe TRBD1 (6 bases). V was clipped by 4 bases and J by 0 bases, with 10 bases between them. Per the germline V gene, CDR1 is DFQATT and CDR2 is SNEGSKA (reference sequence). The CDR3 extends over 15 amino acids. CDR3 sequence: CSATTGASGANVLTF. As DNA, the CDR3 is TGCAGTGCTACGACAGGTGCCTCTGGGGCCAACGTCCTGACTTTC.

The rearrangement links TRBV25-1 to TRBJ1-3; no reliable D call. Germline lookup yields CDR1 MGHDK and CDR2 SYGVNS. Trimming took 8 bases from V and 0 from J, leaving 8 bases between them. There are 13 residues in the CDR3. For the CDR3, the DNA is TGTGCCAGCCGATATGCCTCTGGAAACACCATATATTTT. It codes for CASRYASGNTIYF.

The chain links TRBV6-6 to TRBJ2-1; D assignment may be TRBD1 or TRBD2 (6 bases each). The CDR3 runs 15 residues. Germline assignment: CDR1 MNHNY and CDR2 SVGAGI (reference sequence). The ends were cut back, 4 bases at V and 4 bases at J, with 14 bases in the middle. The CDR3 loop is CASSSRGLPYNEQFF. The DNA of the CDR3 is TGTGCCAGCAGTTCTCGGGGGCTGCCGTACAATGAGCAGTTCTTC.